The T cell receptor (beta chain) described here comes from a study of vaccination and CD4 T cells after COVID-19. Sequence data for DNA of cultured CD4+ T cells were generated by the Oncomine TCR Beta short-read assay. Each CDR3 protein gets one entry after TCRdb re-called the PCR reads with MiXCR. The repertoire holds under 25,000 distinct CDR3 sequences, with 67% as singletons. This clonotype was detected only a few times. The antigen remains undetermined. The germline V gene has CDR1 LNHDA and CDR2 SQIVND (reference sequence). The trim removed 5 bases at V and 0 bases at J, leaving 3 bases unmatched. This CDR3 spans 15 amino acids. Treatment: roughly 10-day PBMC culture with coronavirus spike peptide pools or control peptides (ViraFEST assay).

Sequenced input: CD4+ T cells from blood, cultured in vitro. This clonotype originated in a human donor who had recovered from COVID-19. The chain is built from TRBV19 and TRBJ1-4; 7 bases agree with TRBD1. The CDR3 DNA is TGTGCCAGTAGTGGGACAGCTGCAACTAATGAAAAACTGTTTTTT. Its protein is CASSGTAATNEKLFF.